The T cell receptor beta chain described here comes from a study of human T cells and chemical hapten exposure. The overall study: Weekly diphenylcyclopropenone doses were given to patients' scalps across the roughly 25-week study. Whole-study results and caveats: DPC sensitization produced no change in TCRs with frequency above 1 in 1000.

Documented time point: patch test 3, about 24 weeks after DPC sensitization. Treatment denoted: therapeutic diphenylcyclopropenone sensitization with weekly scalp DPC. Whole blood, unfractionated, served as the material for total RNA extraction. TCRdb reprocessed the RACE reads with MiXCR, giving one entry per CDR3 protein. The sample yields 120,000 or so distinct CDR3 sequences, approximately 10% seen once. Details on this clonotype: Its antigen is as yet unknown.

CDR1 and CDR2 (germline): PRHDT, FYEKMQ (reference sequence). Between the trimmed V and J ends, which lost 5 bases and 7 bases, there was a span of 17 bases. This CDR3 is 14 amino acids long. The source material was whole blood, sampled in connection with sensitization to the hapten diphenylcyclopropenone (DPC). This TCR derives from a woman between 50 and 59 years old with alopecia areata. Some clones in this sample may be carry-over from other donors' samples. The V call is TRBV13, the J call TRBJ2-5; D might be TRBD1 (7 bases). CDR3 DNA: TGTGCCAGCAGCCCACAGGGGCGGAGGGGGACCCAGTACTTC. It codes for CASSPQGRRGTQYF.